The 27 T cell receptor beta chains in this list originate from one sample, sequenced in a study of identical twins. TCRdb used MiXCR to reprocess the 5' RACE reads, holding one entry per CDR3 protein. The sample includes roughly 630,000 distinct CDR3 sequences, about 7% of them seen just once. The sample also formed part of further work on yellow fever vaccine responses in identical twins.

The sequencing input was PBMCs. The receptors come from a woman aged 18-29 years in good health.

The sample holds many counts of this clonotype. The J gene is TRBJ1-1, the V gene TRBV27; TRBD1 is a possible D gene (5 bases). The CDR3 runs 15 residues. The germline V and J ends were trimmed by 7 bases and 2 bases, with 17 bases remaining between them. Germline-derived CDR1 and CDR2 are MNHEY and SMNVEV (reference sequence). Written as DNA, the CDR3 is TGTGCCAGCATCAAGGGGACGGTAGGAAACACTGAAGCTTTCTTT. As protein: CASIKGTVGNTEAFF.

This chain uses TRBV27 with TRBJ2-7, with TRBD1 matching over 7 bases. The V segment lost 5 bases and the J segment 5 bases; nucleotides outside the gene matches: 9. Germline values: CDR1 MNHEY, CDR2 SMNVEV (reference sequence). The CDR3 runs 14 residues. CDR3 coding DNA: TGTGCCAGCAGTCCGCGGACAGGATCGGACGAGCAGTACGTC. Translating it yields CASSPRTGSDEQYV.

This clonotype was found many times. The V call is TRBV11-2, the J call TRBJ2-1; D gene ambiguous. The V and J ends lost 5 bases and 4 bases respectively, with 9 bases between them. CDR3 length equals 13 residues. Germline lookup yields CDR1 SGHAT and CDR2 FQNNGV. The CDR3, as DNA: TGTGCCAGCAGCGCCCGACAATACAATGAGCAGTTCTTC. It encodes CASSARQYNEQFF.

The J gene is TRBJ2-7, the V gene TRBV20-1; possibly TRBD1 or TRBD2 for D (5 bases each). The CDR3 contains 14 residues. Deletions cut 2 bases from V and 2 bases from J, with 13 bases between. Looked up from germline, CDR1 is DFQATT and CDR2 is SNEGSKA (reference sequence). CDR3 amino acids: CSARPRDGTYEQYF. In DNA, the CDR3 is TGCAGTGCTAGACCCCGGGACGGGACCTACGAGCAGTACTTC.

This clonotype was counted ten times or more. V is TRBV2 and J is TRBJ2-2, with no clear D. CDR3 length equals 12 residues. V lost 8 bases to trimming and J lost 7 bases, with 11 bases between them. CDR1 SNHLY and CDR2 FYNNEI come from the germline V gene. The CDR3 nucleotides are TGTGCCAGCGGGAACAGTGGCGGGGAGCTGTTTTTT. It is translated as CASGNSGGELFF.

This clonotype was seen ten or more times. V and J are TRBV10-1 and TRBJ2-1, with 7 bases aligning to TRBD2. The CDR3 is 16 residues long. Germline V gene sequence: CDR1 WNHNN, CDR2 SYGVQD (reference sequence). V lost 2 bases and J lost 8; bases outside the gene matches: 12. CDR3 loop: CASSEISLAGLDEQFF. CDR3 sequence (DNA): TGCGCCAGCAGTGAGATATCGTTAGCGGGTCTGGATGAGCAGTTCTTC.

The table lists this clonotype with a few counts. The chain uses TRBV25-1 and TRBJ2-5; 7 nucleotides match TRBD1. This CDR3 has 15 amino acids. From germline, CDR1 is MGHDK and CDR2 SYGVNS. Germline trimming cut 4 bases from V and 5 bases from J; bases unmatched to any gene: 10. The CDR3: CASSGRDPTGETQYF. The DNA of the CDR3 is TGTGCCAGCAGTGGCAGGGATCCGACAGGGGAGACCCAGTACTTC.

The CDR3 region is CASSFSGAVDGYTF. Here the CDR3 DNA reads TGTGCCAGCAGCTTCTCCGGGGCGGTGGATGGCTACACCTTC. This sequence joins TRBV7-9 and TRBJ1-2, with D perhaps matching TRBD1 (5 bases). CDR1 SEHNR and CDR2 FQNEAQ come from the germline V gene (reference sequence). This CDR3 region has 14 residues. With 3 bases removed from V and 6 bases from J, the gap between germline ends came to 14 bases.

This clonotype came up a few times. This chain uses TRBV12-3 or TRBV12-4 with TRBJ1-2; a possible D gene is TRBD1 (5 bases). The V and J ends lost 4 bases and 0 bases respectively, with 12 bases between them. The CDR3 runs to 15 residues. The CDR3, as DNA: TGTGCCAGCAGTTCGACAGCTGGGACTAACTATGGCTACACCTTC. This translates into CASSSTAGTNYGYTF.

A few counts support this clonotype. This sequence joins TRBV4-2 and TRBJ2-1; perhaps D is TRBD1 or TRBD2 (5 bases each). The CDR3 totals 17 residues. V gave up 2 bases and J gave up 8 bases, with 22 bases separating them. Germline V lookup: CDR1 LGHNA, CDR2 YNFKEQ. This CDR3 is CASSQTDRGIAADEQFF. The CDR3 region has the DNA TGTGCCAGCAGCCAAACCGACCGGGGCATCGCCGCGGATGAGCAGTTCTTC.

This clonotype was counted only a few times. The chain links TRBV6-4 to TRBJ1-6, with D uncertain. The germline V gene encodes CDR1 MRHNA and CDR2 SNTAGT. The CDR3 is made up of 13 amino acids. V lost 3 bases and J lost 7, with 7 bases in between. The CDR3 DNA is TGTGCCAGCAGTGAGGTCATAAATTCACCCCTCCACTTT. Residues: CASSEVINSPLHF.

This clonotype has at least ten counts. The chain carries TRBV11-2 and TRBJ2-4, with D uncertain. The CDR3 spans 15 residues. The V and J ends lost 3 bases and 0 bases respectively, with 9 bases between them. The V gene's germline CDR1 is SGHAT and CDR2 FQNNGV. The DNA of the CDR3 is TGTGCCAGCAGCTTTGGACGGTTAGCCAAAAACATTCAGTACTTC. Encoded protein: CASSFGRLAKNIQYF.

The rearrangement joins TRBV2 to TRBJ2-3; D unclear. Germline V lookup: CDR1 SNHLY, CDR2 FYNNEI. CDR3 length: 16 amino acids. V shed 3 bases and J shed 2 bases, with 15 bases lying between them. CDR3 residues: CASSEWLPENTDTQYF. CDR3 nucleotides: TGTGCCAGCAGTGAGTGGCTCCCCGAAAACACAGATACGCAGTATTTT.

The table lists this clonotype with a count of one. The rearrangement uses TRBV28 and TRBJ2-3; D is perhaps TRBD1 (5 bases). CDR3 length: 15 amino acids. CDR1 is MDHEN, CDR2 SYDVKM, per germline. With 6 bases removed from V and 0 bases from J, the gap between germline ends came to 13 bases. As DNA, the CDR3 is TGTGCCAGCAGGTTGACAGACCCAAGCACAGATACGCAGTATTTT. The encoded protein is CASRLTDPSTDTQYF.

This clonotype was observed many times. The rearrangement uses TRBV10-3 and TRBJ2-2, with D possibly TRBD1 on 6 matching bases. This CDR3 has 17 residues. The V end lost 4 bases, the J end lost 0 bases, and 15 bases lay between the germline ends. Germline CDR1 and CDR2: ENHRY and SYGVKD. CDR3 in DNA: TGTGCCATCAGTGGCCGGACGGGACACACGAACACCGGGGAGCTGTTTTTT. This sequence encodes CAISGRTGHTNTGELFF.

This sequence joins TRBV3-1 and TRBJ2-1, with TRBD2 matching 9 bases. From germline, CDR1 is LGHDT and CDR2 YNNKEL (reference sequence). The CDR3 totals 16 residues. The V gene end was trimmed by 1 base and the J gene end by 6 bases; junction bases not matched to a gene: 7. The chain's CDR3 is CASSQVRGGGANEQFF. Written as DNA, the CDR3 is TGTGCCAGCAGCCAAGTCAGGGGCGGGGGGGCCAATGAGCAGTTCTTC.

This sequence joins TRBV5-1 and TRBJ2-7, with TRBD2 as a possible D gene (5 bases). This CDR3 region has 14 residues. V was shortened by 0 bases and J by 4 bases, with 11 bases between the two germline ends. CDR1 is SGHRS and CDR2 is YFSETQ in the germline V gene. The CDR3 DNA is TGCGCCAGCAGCTTGGGTGAGGGATTATACGAGCAGTACTTC. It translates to CASSLGEGLYEQYF.

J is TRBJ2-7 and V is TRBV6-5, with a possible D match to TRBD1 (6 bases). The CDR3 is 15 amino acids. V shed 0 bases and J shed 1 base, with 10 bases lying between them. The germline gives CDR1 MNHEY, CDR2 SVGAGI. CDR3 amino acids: CASSYSSTGSYEQYV. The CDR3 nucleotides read TGTGCCAGCAGTTACTCGAGTACAGGGTCCTACGAGCAGTACGTC.

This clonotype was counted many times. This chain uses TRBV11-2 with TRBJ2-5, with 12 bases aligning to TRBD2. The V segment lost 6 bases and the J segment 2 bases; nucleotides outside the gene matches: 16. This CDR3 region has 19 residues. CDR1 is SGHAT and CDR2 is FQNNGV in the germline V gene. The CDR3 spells CASSLISLTSGGRQETQYF. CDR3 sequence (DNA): TGTGCCAGCAGTCTTATTTCGTTGACTAGCGGGGGTCGGCAAGAGACCCAGTACTTC.

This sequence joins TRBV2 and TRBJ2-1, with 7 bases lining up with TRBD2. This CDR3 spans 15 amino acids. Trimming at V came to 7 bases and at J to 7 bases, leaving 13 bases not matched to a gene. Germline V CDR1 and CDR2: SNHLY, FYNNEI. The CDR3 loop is CASNWGRAVGNEQFF. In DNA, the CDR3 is TGTGCCAGCAATTGGGGGAGGGCCGTGGGTAATGAGCAGTTCTTC.

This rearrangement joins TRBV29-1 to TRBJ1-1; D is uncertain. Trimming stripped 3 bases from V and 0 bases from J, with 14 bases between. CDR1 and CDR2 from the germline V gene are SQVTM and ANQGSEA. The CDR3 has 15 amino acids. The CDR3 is CSVERRVEVNTEAFF. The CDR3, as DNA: TGCAGCGTTGAGCGGAGGGTTGAAGTGAACACTGAAGCTTTCTTT. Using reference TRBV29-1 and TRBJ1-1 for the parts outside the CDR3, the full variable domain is SAVISQKPSRDICQRGTSLTIQCQVDSQVTMMFWYRQQPGQSLTLIATANQGSEATYESGFVIDKFPISRPNLTFSTLTVSNMSPEDSSIYLCSVERRVEVNTEAFFGQGTRLTVV.

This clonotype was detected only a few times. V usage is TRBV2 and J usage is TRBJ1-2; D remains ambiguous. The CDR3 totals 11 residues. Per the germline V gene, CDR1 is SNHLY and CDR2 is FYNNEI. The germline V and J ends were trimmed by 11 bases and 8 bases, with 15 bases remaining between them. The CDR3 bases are TGTGCCCGCCGGGGTGGGGAAGGCTACACCTTC. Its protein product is CARRGGEGYTF. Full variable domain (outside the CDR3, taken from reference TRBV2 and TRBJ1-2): EPEVTQTPSHQVTQMGQEVILRCVPISNHLYFYWYRQILGQKVEFLVSFYNNEISEKSEIFDDQFSVERPDGSNFTLKIRSTKLEDSAMYFCARRGGEGYTFGSGTRLTVV.

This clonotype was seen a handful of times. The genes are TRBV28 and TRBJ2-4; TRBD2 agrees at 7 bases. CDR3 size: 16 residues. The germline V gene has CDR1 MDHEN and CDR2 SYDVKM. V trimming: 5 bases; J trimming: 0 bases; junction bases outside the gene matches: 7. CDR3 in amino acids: CASSPRLALAKNIQYF. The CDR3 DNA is TGTGCCAGCAGTCCGAGACTAGCTTTAGCCAAAAACATTCAGTACTTC.

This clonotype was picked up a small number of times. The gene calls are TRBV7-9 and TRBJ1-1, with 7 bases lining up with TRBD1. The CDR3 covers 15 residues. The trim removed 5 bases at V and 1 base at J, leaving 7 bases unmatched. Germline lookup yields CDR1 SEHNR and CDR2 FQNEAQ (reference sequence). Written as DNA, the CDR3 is TGTGCCAGCAGCGCGCGGGACAGCCAGAACACTGAAGCTTTCTTT. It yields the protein CASSARDSQNTEAFF. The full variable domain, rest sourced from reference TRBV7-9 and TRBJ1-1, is DTGVSQNPRHKITKRGQNVTFRCDPISEHNRLYWYRQTLGQGPEFLTYFQNEAQLEKSRLLSDRFSAERPKGSFSTLEIQRTEQGDSAMYLCASSARDSQNTEAFFGQGTRLTVV.

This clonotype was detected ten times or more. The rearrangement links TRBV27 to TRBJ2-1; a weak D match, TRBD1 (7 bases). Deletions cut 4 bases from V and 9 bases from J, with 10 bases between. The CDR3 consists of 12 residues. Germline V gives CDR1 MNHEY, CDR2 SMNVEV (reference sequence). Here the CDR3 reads CASSSQGGEQFF. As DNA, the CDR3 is TGTGCCAGCAGTTCCCAGGGGGGTGAGCAGTTCTTC.

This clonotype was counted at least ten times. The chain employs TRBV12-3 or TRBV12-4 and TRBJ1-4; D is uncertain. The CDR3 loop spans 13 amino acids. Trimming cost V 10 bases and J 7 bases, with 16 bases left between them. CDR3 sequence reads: CATQRVMGEKLFF. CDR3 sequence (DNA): TGTGCCACCCAGAGGGTAATGGGTGAAAAACTGTTTTTT.

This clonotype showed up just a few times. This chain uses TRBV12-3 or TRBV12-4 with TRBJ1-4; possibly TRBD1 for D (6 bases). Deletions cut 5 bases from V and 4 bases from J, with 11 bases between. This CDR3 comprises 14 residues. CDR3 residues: CASSDRTFNEKLFF. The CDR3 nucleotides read TGTGCCAGCAGTGACAGGACTTTTAATGAAAAACTGTTTTTT.